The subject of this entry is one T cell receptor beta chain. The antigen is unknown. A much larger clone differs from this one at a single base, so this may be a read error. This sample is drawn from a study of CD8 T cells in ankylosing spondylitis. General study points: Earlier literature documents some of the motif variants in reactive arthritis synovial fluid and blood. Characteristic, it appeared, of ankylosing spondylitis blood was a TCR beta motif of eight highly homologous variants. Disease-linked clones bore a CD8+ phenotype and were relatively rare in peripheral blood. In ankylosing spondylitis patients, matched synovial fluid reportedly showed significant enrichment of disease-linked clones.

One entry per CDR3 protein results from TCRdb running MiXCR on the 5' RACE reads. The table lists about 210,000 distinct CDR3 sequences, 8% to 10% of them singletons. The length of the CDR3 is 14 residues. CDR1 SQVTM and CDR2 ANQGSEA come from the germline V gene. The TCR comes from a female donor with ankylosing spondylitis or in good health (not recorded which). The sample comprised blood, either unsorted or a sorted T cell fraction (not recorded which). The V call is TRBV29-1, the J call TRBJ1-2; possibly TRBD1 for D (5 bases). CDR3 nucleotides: TGCAGCGTTACGAGCAGGGCGCTGGGCCCTGGCTACATCTTC. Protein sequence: CSVTSRALGPGYIF.